This is a list of T cell receptor beta chains from one sample in a study of blood T cell repertoires in COVID-19. Sequencing was performed with immunoSEQ multiplex PCR; in TCRdb, only in-frame clones are kept and a portion is missing. This sample has tens of thousands of clones, with about nine tenths found just once. The sample consisted of peripheral blood. The receptors derive from a woman between 50 and 59 years old with active or convalescent COVID-19. CDR3s include the opening cysteine and the closing phenylalanine or tryptophan. The order of the fields is CDR3 protein, CDR3 DNA, D gene, J gene, clone size, V gene. D genes are given only for firm matches. The listing skips clone size in some rows; elsewhere it reads once, few, many or a size class.

cdr3_aa: CASSTLNSDIPTDTQYF
cdr3_nt: TGTGCCAGTAGTACCCTAAACTCGGACATCCCCACAGATACGCAGTATTTT
d_call: .
j_call: TRBJ2-3
clone_size: .
v_call: TRBV19

cdr3_aa: CAWAGGPTDTQYF
cdr3_nt: TGTGCCTGGGCCGGAGGACCCACAGATACGCAGTATTTT
d_call: .
j_call: TRBJ2-3
clone_size: .
v_call: TRBV30

cdr3_aa: CASSEGLAGADTQYF
cdr3_nt: TGTGCCAGCAGTGAAGGACTAGCGGGAGCAGATACGCAGTATTTT
d_call: TRBD2
j_call: TRBJ2-3
clone_size: .
v_call: TRBV6-1

cdr3_aa: CASSQSNRARELFF
cdr3_nt: TGTGCCAGCAGCCAATCAAACAGGGCGAGGGAACTGTTTTTT
d_call: .
j_call: TRBJ1-4
clone_size: .
v_call: TRBV3-1/TRBV3-2

cdr3_aa: CASSRLYEQYF
cdr3_nt: TGTGCCAGCTCCAGGCTCTACGAGCAGTACTTC
d_call: .
j_call: TRBJ2-7
clone_size: .
v_call: TRBV11-1

cdr3_aa: CASRGRAISTEAFF
cdr3_nt: TGTGCCAGCAGGGGCAGGGCGATTTCCACTGAAGCTTTCTTT
d_call: .
j_call: TRBJ1-1
clone_size: .
v_call: TRBV27

cdr3_aa: CATSSHRGYGYTF
cdr3_nt: TGTGCCACCAGCAGTCACCGGGGCTATGGCTACACCTTC
d_call: .
j_call: TRBJ1-2
clone_size: .
v_call: TRBV15

cdr3_aa: CSGGPVPGTSTDTQYF
cdr3_nt: TGCAGCGGGGGGCCGGTCCCAGGGACTAGCACAGATACGCAGTATTTT
d_call: .
j_call: TRBJ2-3
clone_size: .
v_call: TRBV29-1

cdr3_aa: CASSVKGDTGLFF
cdr3_nt: TGTGCCAGCAGTGTTAAAGGGGATACTGGACTGTTTTTT
d_call: .
j_call: TRBJ1-4
clone_size: .
v_call: TRBV2

cdr3_aa: CASSRQGATPGYTF
cdr3_nt: TGTGCCAGCAGTCGCCAGGGTGCAACCCCTGGCTACACCTTC
d_call: .
j_call: TRBJ1-2
clone_size: .
v_call: TRBV2

cdr3_aa: CASSQPGLAGEGNTQYF
cdr3_nt: TGCGCCAGCAGCCAACCGGGACTAGCGGGAGAAGGAAATACGCAGTATTTT
d_call: TRBD2
j_call: TRBJ2-3
clone_size: .
v_call: TRBV4-1

cdr3_aa: CASSPWVQTEEQYF
cdr3_nt: TGTGCCAGCAGCCCCTGGGTCCAAACGGAGGAGCAGTACTTC
d_call: .
j_call: TRBJ2-7
clone_size: .
v_call: TRBV7-9

cdr3_aa: CASSQTGRIEQFF
cdr3_nt: TGTGCCAGCAGCCAAACAGGCCGAATTGAGCAGTTCTTC
d_call: .
j_call: TRBJ2-1
clone_size: .
v_call: TRBV3-1/TRBV3-2

cdr3_aa: CASSFWGGRETQYF
cdr3_nt: TGTGCCAGCAGCTTTTGGGGCGGGAGGGAGACCCAGTACTTC
d_call: TRBD2
j_call: TRBJ2-5
clone_size: few
v_call: TRBV11-2

cdr3_aa: CASSSRTGGNTGELFF
cdr3_nt: TGTGCCAGCAGCTCACGGACAGGAGGAAACACCGGGGAGCTGTTTTTT
d_call: TRBD1
j_call: TRBJ2-2
clone_size: .
v_call: TRBV7-9

cdr3_aa: CASSSSGRADTQYF
cdr3_nt: TGTGCCAGCAGCTCCAGCGGACGCGCAGATACGCAGTATTTT
d_call: .
j_call: TRBJ2-3
clone_size: once
v_call: TRBV5-4

cdr3_aa: CASSIGPGQGLGYGYTF
cdr3_nt: TGTGCCAGTAGTATCGGCCCAGGACAGGGTTTGGGGTATGGCTACACCTTC
d_call: TRBD1
j_call: TRBJ1-2
clone_size: .
v_call: TRBV19

cdr3_aa: CASSSSGSLYEQYF
cdr3_nt: TGTGCCAGCAGTTCTAGCGGGAGTCTCTACGAGCAGTACTTC
d_call: TRBD2
j_call: TRBJ2-7
clone_size: .
v_call: TRBV5-6

cdr3_aa: CASSFDRGTYEQYF
cdr3_nt: TGTGCCAGCAGTTTCGACAGGGGAACCTACGAGCAGTACTTC
d_call: TRBD1
j_call: TRBJ2-7
clone_size: .
v_call: TRBV27

cdr3_aa: CASSPRAGETDTQYF
cdr3_nt: TGTGCCAGCTCACCGAGAGCGGGAGAAACAGATACGCAGTATTTT
d_call: TRBD2
j_call: TRBJ2-3
clone_size: .
v_call: TRBV18

cdr3_aa: CASIMGQGIYGYTF
cdr3_nt: TGTGCCAGCATTATGGGACAGGGGATCTATGGCTACACCTTC
d_call: TRBD1
j_call: TRBJ1-2
clone_size: .
v_call: TRBV2

cdr3_aa: CAIRQGATEAFF
cdr3_nt: TGTGCCATCCGACAGGGGGCCACTGAAGCTTTCTTT
d_call: TRBD1
j_call: TRBJ1-1
clone_size: .
v_call: TRBV2

cdr3_aa: CASAPLQGARTEAFF
cdr3_nt: TGTGCCAGCGCCCCACTCCAGGGGGCGCGTACTGAAGCTTTCTTT
d_call: TRBD1
j_call: TRBJ1-1
clone_size: .
v_call: TRBV7-9

cdr3_aa: CASSLTGGITGELFF
cdr3_nt: TGCGCCAGCAGCTTGACGGGGGGCATCACCGGGGAGCTGTTTTTT
d_call: .
j_call: TRBJ2-2
clone_size: .
v_call: TRBV5-1

cdr3_aa: CASSEYTGELFF
cdr3_nt: TGTGCCAGTAGTGAGTACACCGGGGAGCTGTTTTTT
d_call: .
j_call: TRBJ2-2
clone_size: .
v_call: TRBV19

cdr3_aa: CSVLPGTAGNTEAFF
cdr3_nt: TGCAGCGTTCTCCCTGGGACAGCAGGGAACACTGAAGCTTTCTTT
d_call: TRBD1
j_call: TRBJ1-1
clone_size: once
v_call: TRBV29-1

cdr3_aa: CASSLLRREGPTDTQYF
cdr3_nt: TGTGCCAGCAGTTTACTCAGGCGGGAGGGCCCCACAGATACGCAGTATTTT
d_call: TRBD2
j_call: TRBJ2-3
clone_size: .
v_call: TRBV27

cdr3_aa: CASSPISGRRGNEQFF
cdr3_nt: TGTGCCAGCTCACCAATAAGCGGGAGAAGGGGCAATGAGCAGTTCTTC
d_call: TRBD2
j_call: TRBJ2-1
clone_size: .
v_call: TRBV18

cdr3_aa: CASSAPTGRVGTGELFF
cdr3_nt: TGTGCCAGCAGCGCCCCCACAGGGCGGGTGGGGACCGGGGAGCTGTTTTTT
d_call: .
j_call: TRBJ2-2
clone_size: .
v_call: TRBV27

cdr3_aa: CASSLGSNTEAFF
cdr3_nt: TGTGCCAGCAGCTTGGGCTCGAACACTGAAGCTTTCTTT
d_call: .
j_call: TRBJ1-1
clone_size: .
v_call: TRBV7-9

cdr3_aa: CASSYPGTGLNRNTEAFF
cdr3_nt: TGTGCCAGCAGCTACCCCGGGACAGGGCTAAACCGAAACACTGAAGCTTTCTTT
d_call: TRBD1
j_call: TRBJ1-1
clone_size: .
v_call: TRBV7-8

cdr3_aa: CASSFQASGSYEQYF
cdr3_nt: TGTGCCAGCAGTTTCCAGGCTAGCGGGAGCTACGAGCAGTACTTC
d_call: TRBD2
j_call: TRBJ2-7
clone_size: .
v_call: TRBV27

cdr3_aa: CASSFQGNEQFF
cdr3_nt: TGTGCCAGCAGCTTTCAGGGTAATGAGCAGTTCTTC
d_call: .
j_call: TRBJ2-1
clone_size: .
v_call: TRBV11-2

cdr3_aa: CASSFGDWSNEQFF
cdr3_nt: TGTGCCAGCAGTTTTGGGGACTGGTCCAATGAGCAGTTCTTC
d_call: .
j_call: TRBJ2-1
clone_size: .
v_call: TRBV27

cdr3_aa: CASTQAERRLSYEQYF
cdr3_nt: TGCGCCAGCACACAGGCCGAGAGGCGCTTATCCTACGAGCAGTACTTC
d_call: .
j_call: TRBJ2-7
clone_size: .
v_call: TRBV5-1

cdr3_aa: CSASGAGSMYEQYF
cdr3_nt: TGCAGTGCTAGTGGGGCGGGATCTATGTACGAGCAGTACTTC
d_call: .
j_call: TRBJ2-7
clone_size: .
v_call: TRBV20-1

cdr3_aa: CSVEDRTSGRTDTQYF
cdr3_nt: TGCAGCGTTGAAGATCGGACTAGCGGGAGAACAGATACGCAGTATTTT
d_call: TRBD2
j_call: TRBJ2-3
clone_size: few
v_call: TRBV29-1

cdr3_aa: CSAREGGTYEQYF
cdr3_nt: TGCAGCGCGAGGGAGGGAGGGACTTACGAGCAGTACTTC
d_call: TRBD2
j_call: TRBJ2-7
clone_size: few
v_call: TRBV29-1

cdr3_aa: CASSLMRAGELFF
cdr3_nt: TGTGCCAGCAGCTTAATGAGGGCCGGGGAGCTGTTTTTT
d_call: .
j_call: TRBJ2-2
clone_size: few
v_call: TRBV11-3

cdr3_aa: CASSASGSTPGELFF
cdr3_nt: TGTGCCAGCAGTGCCAGCGGGAGTACCCCCGGGGAGCTGTTTTTT
d_call: TRBD2
j_call: TRBJ2-2
clone_size: once
v_call: TRBV27

cdr3_aa: CASSTRSGLTDTQYF
cdr3_nt: TGTGCCAGCAGTACCAGAAGCGGGTTGACAGATACGCAGTATTTT
d_call: .
j_call: TRBJ2-3
clone_size: .
v_call: TRBV28

cdr3_aa: CASSESGLAGVEQYF
cdr3_nt: TGTGCCAGCAGTGAGTCGGGACTAGCGGGAGTCGAGCAGTACTTC
d_call: TRBD2
j_call: TRBJ2-7
clone_size: .
v_call: TRBV2

cdr3_aa: CASSRPSGNTGELFF
cdr3_nt: TGTGCCAGCAGCCGACCCAGCGGAAACACCGGGGAGCTGTTTTTT
d_call: .
j_call: TRBJ2-2
clone_size: .
v_call: TRBV11-2

cdr3_aa: CASRGGAGVGDTQYF
cdr3_nt: TGCGCCAGCAGAGGCGGAGCGGGAGTCGGAGATACGCAGTATTTT
d_call: TRBD2
j_call: TRBJ2-3
clone_size: .
v_call: TRBV5-1

cdr3_aa: CASHSGGGRGTGELFF
cdr3_nt: TGTGCCAGCCACTCGGGTGGCGGGAGGGGGACCGGGGAGCTGTTTTTT
d_call: TRBD2
j_call: TRBJ2-2
clone_size: .
v_call: TRBV3-1/TRBV3-2

cdr3_aa: CASTRRGATNEKLFF
cdr3_nt: TGTGCCAGCACCCGACGGGGTGCGACTAATGAAAAACTGTTTTTT
d_call: .
j_call: TRBJ1-4
clone_size: .
v_call: TRBV2

cdr3_aa: CASSPPGPSNQPQHF
cdr3_nt: TGTGCCAGCTCACCACCTGGCCCTAGCAATCAGCCCCAGCATTTT
d_call: .
j_call: TRBJ1-5
clone_size: .
v_call: TRBV18

cdr3_aa: CASSLSTPGGTYEQYF
cdr3_nt: TGCGCCAGCAGCTTGTCGACCCCTGGCGGTACCTACGAGCAGTACTTC
d_call: .
j_call: TRBJ2-7
clone_size: .
v_call: TRBV5-1

cdr3_aa: CASSSVSPGNTIYF
cdr3_nt: TGTGCCAGCAGTTCCGTCTCTCCTGGAAACACCATATATTTT
d_call: .
j_call: TRBJ1-3
clone_size: .
v_call: TRBV28

cdr3_aa: CAWGGKRGGRNTGELFF
cdr3_nt: TGTGCCTGGGGAGGCAAGAGGGGCGGGAGGAACACCGGGGAGCTGTTTTTT
d_call: TRBD2
j_call: TRBJ2-2
clone_size: .
v_call: TRBV30

cdr3_aa: CASSFTETSVDTQYF
cdr3_nt: TGTGCCAGCAGCTTTACTGAGACTAGTGTAGATACGCAGTATTTT
d_call: .
j_call: TRBJ2-3
clone_size: .
v_call: TRBV7-9

cdr3_aa: CASSSDRAGLNTEAFF
cdr3_nt: TGTGCCAGCAGTTCTGACAGGGCCGGACTGAACACTGAAGCTTTCTTT
d_call: TRBD1
j_call: TRBJ1-1
clone_size: .
v_call: TRBV27

cdr3_aa: CASSIGTVNTEAFF
cdr3_nt: TGTGCCAGTAGTATAGGGACAGTGAACACTGAAGCTTTCTTT
d_call: .
j_call: TRBJ1-1
clone_size: few
v_call: TRBV19

cdr3_aa: CASSLGRSSGSWEQYF
cdr3_nt: TGTGCCAGCAGCTTAGGCCGGTCTAGCGGTTCGTGGGAGCAGTACTTC
d_call: TRBD2
j_call: TRBJ2-7
clone_size: .
v_call: TRBV13

cdr3_aa: CASSPEGGQVFYGYTF
cdr3_nt: TGCGCCAGCAGCCCGGAAGGGGGACAGGTATTTTATGGCTACACCTTC
d_call: TRBD1
j_call: TRBJ1-2
clone_size: once
v_call: TRBV4-1

cdr3_aa: CASSPASRDRAEQYF
cdr3_nt: TGTGCCAGCTCACCAGCATCCCGGGACAGGGCCGAGCAGTACTTC
d_call: TRBD1
j_call: TRBJ2-7
clone_size: .
v_call: TRBV18

cdr3_aa: CASTPPGAVGNTEAFF
cdr3_nt: TGTGCCAGCACCCCCCCAGGGGCGGTAGGAAACACTGAAGCTTTCTTT
d_call: .
j_call: TRBJ1-1
clone_size: .
v_call: TRBV6-2/TRBV6-3

cdr3_aa: CASSIGANEQFF
cdr3_nt: TGTGCCAGTAGTATAGGGGCTAATGAGCAGTTCTTC
d_call: .
j_call: TRBJ2-1
clone_size: .
v_call: TRBV19

cdr3_aa: CASSLAGGANTGELFF
cdr3_nt: TGTGCCAGCAGCTTAGCGGGAGGGGCGAACACCGGGGAGCTGTTTTTT
d_call: TRBD2
j_call: TRBJ2-2
clone_size: once
v_call: TRBV13

cdr3_aa: CASRGGVYGYTF
cdr3_nt: TGTGCCAGCCGGGGCGGGGTCTATGGCTACACCTTC
d_call: .
j_call: TRBJ1-2
clone_size: .
v_call: TRBV2